This T cell receptor (beta chain) is from a study of blood T cell repertoires in COVID-19. Study-level background: The United States, Italy and Spain provided the acute and convalescent COVID-19 samples. PBMCs, B-cell-depleted T cells, or T cells were the source of the cDNA or gDNA that made up the material.

CDR1 and CDR2 (germline): SGHVS, FNYEAQ. V shed 1 base and J 10 bases; nucleotides not matched to a gene: 4. CDR3 length: 13 amino acids. Original data processing: Reference gene primer amplification in the assay estimated nucleated cell counts. TCRdb's table, derived via immunoSEQ multiplex PCR, lists solely in-frame clones and lacks some. The V and J calls and clone size were taken over from that table, and D and trimming were inferred from the DNA. The table includes roughly 180,000 clones, approximately 79% detected once. The TCR sequence derives from a man in his sixties with active or convalescent COVID-19. The rearrangement links TRBV7-6 to TRBJ2-3; TRBD1 matches 8 bases. What was sequenced was peripheral blood. CDR3 protein: CASSLGQGRAQYF. CDR3 coding DNA: TGTGCCAGCAGCTTAGGACAGGGGCGGGCGCAGTATTTT.